The 29 T cell receptor beta chains in this list originate from one sample, sequenced in a study of cytomegalovirus exposure and HLA in healthy donors. PCR amplification relied on 60 Vbeta primers (plus 13 Jbeta primers). TCRdb keeps only in-frame clones here, not all; method: immunoSEQ multiplex PCR. The table has about 98,000 clones, roughly three quarters seen once. The specimen was PBMCs. These receptors all stem from a man aged 35-49 years in good health and CMV-seronegative.

This sequence joins TRBV18 and TRBJ2-1; TRBD1 might be the D (6 bases). Germline V gene lookup returns CDR1 KGHSH and CDR2 LQKENI. V was clipped by 3 bases and J by 1 base, with 7 bases between them. The CDR3 sequence is 14 residues long. In DNA form, the CDR3 reads TGTGCCAGCTCACCTCAGGGGTCCTACAATGAGCAGTTCTTC. Its translation is CASSPQGSYNEQFF.

J is TRBJ1-2 and V is TRBV27; 8 bases are shared with TRBD1. Losses at the gene ends were 6 bases for V and 6 bases for J; bases not matched to a gene: 3. The CDR3 is made up of 12 amino acids. Germline V gene data show CDR1 as MNHEY and CDR2 as SMNVEV (reference sequence). The CDR3 reads CASRQGANGYTF. For the CDR3, the DNA is TGTGCCAGCAGGCAGGGGGCAAATGGCTACACCTTC.

As to this clone: One end of the junction fails to match germline, which may point to a read error. V is TRBV7-9 and J is TRBJ1-2, with 9 positions matching TRBD1. The CDR3 spans 16 residues. CDR1 is SEHNR, CDR2 FQNEAQ, per germline (reference sequence). The DNA for the CDR3 is TGTTCCAGCAGCTTGGGCCCCCTGGGACAGGGATATGGCTACACCTTC. As protein: CSSSLGPLGQGYGYTF.

This chain uses TRBV7-7 with TRBJ2-1, with TRBD1 matching over 7 bases. The CDR3 has 15 amino acids. Trimming took 1 base from V and 0 from J; bases not matched to a gene: 0. Looked up from germline, CDR1 is SSHAT and CDR2 is FNYEAQ (reference sequence). Here the CDR3 reads CASSLEGASYNEQFF. DNA for the CDR3: TGTGCCAGCAGCTTAGAGGGGGCCTCCTACAATGAGCAGTTCTTC. The variable domain in full, with the rest retrieved from reference TRBV7-7 and TRBJ2-1, is GAGVSQSPRYKVTKRGQDVTLRCDPISSHATLYWYQQALGQGPEFLTYFNYEAQPDKSGLPSDRFSAERPEGSISTLTIQRTEQRDSAMYRCASSLEGASYNEQFFGPGTRLTVL.

This sequence joins TRBV28 and TRBJ1-5; no firm D call. V lost 7 bases and J 4 bases, leaving 8 bases between the germline ends. CDR3 length: 12 amino acids. From germline, CDR1 is MDHEN and CDR2 SYDVKM. The CDR3 bases are TGTGCCAGCAAGGCGGGTAATCAGCCCCAGCATTTT. Its translation: CASKAGNQPQHF.

This clone was seen a handful of times. This chain uses TRBV5-4 with TRBJ1-6; 8 positions agree with TRBD1. The CDR3 is made up of 15 amino acids. CDR1 and CDR2 from the germline V gene are SGHNT and YYREEE (reference sequence). J gave up 9 bases and V 4 bases, and 9 bases lay outside the gene matches. The CDR3 nucleotides are TGTGCCAGCAGCCGGAAACAGGGGGATAGTTCACCCCTCCACTTT. Its protein product is CASSRKQGDSSPLHF.

The chain's CDR3 is CSVGGAGNTIYF. The CDR3 DNA follows: TGCAGCGTCGGAGGGGCTGGAAACACCATATATTTT. The chain carries TRBV29-1 and TRBJ1-3; weak D call: TRBD1 (5 bases). The V and J ends lost 6 bases and 2 bases respectively, with 8 bases between them. There are 12 residues in the CDR3. Germline V gives CDR1 SQVTM, CDR2 ANQGSEA.

The chain is built from TRBV4-2 and TRBJ2-3; TRBD2 matches at 8 bases. After removal of 4 bases from V and 0 bases from J, the junction contained 9 bases not matched to a gene. Germline CDR1 is LGHNA and CDR2 is YNFKEQ. The CDR3 totals 17 residues. The CDR3 sequence: CASSRSRPGGSTDTQYF. CDR3 bases: TGTGCCAGCAGCCGCTCCCGGCCGGGGGGGAGCACAGATACGCAGTATTTT.

The chain has TRBV5-1 and TRBJ1-6; D might be TRBD1 (6 bases). This CDR3 has 17 amino acids. CDR1 and CDR2 (germline): SGHRS, YFSETQ. V dropped 5 bases and J dropped 0 bases, with 15 bases sitting between them. The chain's CDR3 is CASRDQTGSSYNSPLHF. CDR3 DNA: TGCGCCAGCAGAGATCAAACAGGGAGCTCCTATAATTCACCCCTCCACTTT. Variable domain in full (rest from reference TRBV5-1 and TRBJ1-6): KAGVTQTPRYLIKTRGQQVTLSCSPISGHRSVSWYQQTPGQGLQFLFEYFSETQRNKGNFPGRFSGRQFSNSRSEMNVSTLELGDSALYLCASRDQTGSSYNSPLHFGNGTRLTVT.

The J gene is TRBJ2-1, the V gene TRBV28; 10 bases agree with TRBD2. Trimming removed 6 bases from V and 2 bases from J; junction bases left unmatched: 4. CDR3 length: 15 residues. Germline V CDR1 and CDR2: MDHEN, SYDVKM. The CDR3 region is CASSRSGGTYNEQFF. The CDR3 DNA sequence: TGTGCCAGCAGCCGTAGCGGGGGGACCTACAATGAGCAGTTCTTC. Full variable domain (rest looked up from reference TRBV28 and TRBJ2-1): DVKVTQSSRYLVKRTGEKVFLECVQDMDHENMFWYRQDPGLGLRLIYFSYDVKMKEKGDIPEGYSVSREKKERFSLILESASTNQTSMYLCASSRSGGTYNEQFFGPGTRLTVL.

This clone has just one count. The rearrangement uses TRBV5-4 and TRBJ2-7; 7 nucleotides line up with TRBD2. The CDR3 is 14 amino acids. Germline CDR1 is SGHNT and CDR2 is YYREEE (reference sequence). Trimming cost V 5 bases and J 4 bases; bases outside gene matches: 9. The CDR3 bases are TGTGCCAGCAGGCCCCGGGACTATCCGTACGAGCAGTACTTC. Its protein product is CASRPRDYPYEQYF.

The genes are TRBV10-3 and TRBJ1-1; a possible D gene is TRBD1 (5 bases). Trimming took off 0 bases at V and 8 bases at J, with 13 bases between the two ends. The CDR3 loop spans 14 amino acids. CDR1 and CDR2 (germline): ENHRY, SYGVKD. Written as DNA, the CDR3 is TGTGCCATCAGTGAGTCCCGGGGGAGCGGAGAAGCTTTCTTT. This sequence encodes CAISESRGSGEAFF.

The chain joins TRBV29-1 to TRBJ2-7, with TRBD1 matching over 9 bases. CDR3 size: 13 residues. With 5 bases clipped from V and 2 bases from J, the junction kept 4 bases outside the gene matches. Germline CDR1 and CDR2: SQVTM and ANQGSEA. The CDR3, as DNA: TGCAGCGTTACCGGGACAGGGACCTACGAGCAGTACTTC. Translation: CSVTGTGTYEQYF.

There are a few counts of this clone. The chain uses TRBV7-8 and TRBJ1-1; D possibly corresponds to TRBD1 (6 bases). The CDR3 runs to 17 residues. Trimming removed 7 bases from V and 0 bases from J, with 21 bases in between. Germline assignment: CDR1 SGHVS and CDR2 FQNEAQ. Written as DNA, the CDR3 is TGTGCCAGCACCCCAGGGGTAGGACATCAAATGAACACTGAAGCTTTCTTT. Translation gives CASTPGVGHQMNTEAFF.

This chain uses TRBV6-5 with TRBJ1-2; D call uncertain. The V and J ends lost 5 bases and 4 bases respectively, with 14 bases between them. In germline, CDR1 is MNHEY, CDR2 SVGAGI. The CDR3 is 14 amino acids. The CDR3 nucleotides read TGTGCCAGCAGTCCAAGGGAGTTCGGCTATGGCTACACCTTC. Its translation: CASSPREFGYGYTF.

The chain carries TRBV6-6 and TRBJ1-1; no clear D gene. This CDR3 spans 10 amino acids. V lost 7 bases and J lost 11, with 11 bases in between. Germline CDR1 MNHNY, CDR2 SVGAGI (reference sequence). The chain's CDR3 is CASMGSEAFF. The CDR3 DNA reads as TGTGCCAGCATGGGCAGTGAGGCTTTCTTT.

The chain combines TRBV6-5 with TRBJ2-7; TRBD2 aligns across 11 bases. Per germline, CDR1 MNHEY and CDR2 SVGAGI. The CDR3 spans 15 residues. The V gene end was trimmed by 2 bases and the J gene end by 6 bases; junction bases not matched to a gene: 6. The CDR3 DNA reads TGTGCCAGCAGTTACCTAGCTAGCGGGGGGCCCGAGCAGTACTTC. This translates into CASSYLASGGPEQYF.

The chain is built from TRBV2 and TRBJ1-1; possible D gene TRBD1, 5 bases. V shed 7 bases and J shed 1 base, with 19 bases lying between them. CDR3 length: 16 residues. CDR1 is SNHLY and CDR2 is FYNNEI in the germline V gene. The CDR3 DNA is TGTGCCAGCATCAATGGGGCGGGGTTGGGGAACACTGAAGCTTTCTTT. It translates to CASINGAGLGNTEAFF.

CDR3 in amino acids: CASSTLQGNYGYTF. The CDR3 region has the DNA TGTGCCAGCAGTACCCTTCAGGGAAACTATGGCTACACCTTC. The rearrangement uses TRBV6-6 and TRBJ1-2, with TRBD1 as a possible D gene (5 bases). Trimming shortened V by 5 bases and J by 2 bases, and 12 bases separated the two germline ends. Germline V gives CDR1 MNHNY, CDR2 SVGAGI (reference sequence). The CDR3 contains 14 residues.

The CDR3 DNA follows: TGCGCCAGCAGCCCCCGACTCGCAGATACGCAGTATTTT. This gives the protein CASSPRLADTQYF. The chain is built from TRBV4-3 and TRBJ2-3; D uncertain. Germline lookup yields CDR1 LGHNA and CDR2 YSLEER. The V end was cut by 4 bases, the J end by 4 bases, with 9 bases between. CDR3 length: 13 amino acids.

This clone appeared a single time. This sequence joins TRBV15 and TRBJ1-2, with a tentative D call TRBD1 (5 bases). From germline, CDR1 is LNHNV and CDR2 YYDKDF (reference sequence). With 3 bases removed from V and 2 bases from J, the gap between germline ends came to 7 bases. The CDR3 length is 13 residues. The CDR3 is CATSRGRNYGYTF. CDR3 in DNA: TGTGCCACCAGCAGGGGGCGGAACTATGGCTACACCTTC.

This clone was detected a few times. The chain links TRBV11-2 to TRBJ1-2; 9 bases fit TRBD1. The trim removed 5 bases at V and 6 bases at J, leaving 10 bases unmatched. CDR1 SGHAT and CDR2 FQNNGV come from the germline V gene. The CDR3 is made up of 15 amino acids. CDR3: CASSNDRQGVDGYTF. The CDR3 DNA sequence: TGTGCCAGCAGCAACGACCGACAGGGGGTTGATGGCTACACCTTC. The whole variable domain, remainder taken from reference TRBV11-2 and TRBJ1-2, is EAGVAQSPRYKIIEKRQSVAFWCNPISGHATLYWYQQILGQGPKLLIQFQNNGVVDDSQLPKDRFSAERLKGVDSTLKIQPAKLEDSAVYLCASSNDRQGVDGYTFGSGTRLTVV.

This chain uses TRBV18 with TRBJ2-7; 8 bases are a match to TRBD1. CDR1 is KGHSH, CDR2 LQKENI, per germline. The CDR3 loop spans 14 amino acids. With 3 bases clipped from V and 1 base from J, the junction kept 2 bases outside the gene matches. Here the CDR3 reads CASSPGQGSYEQYF. DNA for the CDR3: TGTGCCAGCTCACCCGGACAGGGTTCCTACGAGCAGTACTTC.

The CDR3: CASSPPGTGLGNQPQHF. Here the CDR3 DNA reads TGTGCCAGCTCACCTCCCGGGACAGGGTTGGGCAATCAGCCCCAGCATTTT. V gene TRBV18 combines with J gene TRBJ1-5, with 9 bases lining up with TRBD1. CDR1 is KGHSH and CDR2 is LQKENI in the germline V gene. V was pared by 3 bases and J by 2 bases, with 8 bases of the junction left unmatched. There are 17 residues in the CDR3.

This rearrangement joins TRBV28 to TRBJ1-5; 7 nucleotides line up with TRBD1. CDR1 and CDR2 from the germline V gene are MDHEN and SYDVKM. V lost 5 bases and J lost 3; bases outside the gene matches: 4. This CDR3 comprises 14 residues. In DNA, the CDR3 is TGTGCCAGCAGTCTTGGGACAGACAATCAGCCCCAGCATTTT. It codes for CASSLGTDNQPQHF.

V gene TRBV7-8 combines with J gene TRBJ1-5; D unresolved. Trimming took 4 bases from V and 1 from J, leaving 11 bases between them. The CDR3 is 15 residues long. Germline V gives CDR1 SGHVS, CDR2 FQNEAQ. This CDR3 is CASSSYTVSNQPQHF. The DNA of the CDR3 is TGTGCCAGCAGCTCGTATACAGTGAGCAATCAGCCCCAGCATTTT.

The chain couples TRBV2 to TRBJ1-6; D is possibly TRBD1 (6 bases). The germline V and J ends were trimmed by 3 bases and 5 bases, with 20 bases remaining between them. The CDR3 contains 18 residues. From germline, CDR1 is SNHLY and CDR2 FYNNEI. CDR3 loop: CASSDLSGKDSDNSPLHF. The CDR3 DNA reads as TGTGCCAGCAGTGATTTATCGGGAAAGGACAGCGATAATTCACCCCTCCACTTT.

This rearrangement joins TRBV28 to TRBJ1-2; D unresolved. This CDR3 region has 13 residues. The V end lost 1 base, the J end lost 2 bases, and 5 bases lay between the germline ends. Germline lookup yields CDR1 MDHEN and CDR2 SYDVKM. CDR3 DNA: TGTGCCAGCAGTTTATCAGGAAACTATGGCTACACCTTC. Its translation: CASSLSGNYGYTF.

The chain uses TRBV7-6 and TRBJ1-1, with 7 bases identical to TRBD1. With V trimmed by 1 base and J by 0 bases, 11 bases remained unmatched. Germline V gene lookup returns CDR1 SGHVS and CDR2 FNYEAQ. The CDR3 covers 18 residues. CDR3 residues: CASSLGSPGQTMNTEAFF. In DNA form, the CDR3 reads TGTGCCAGCAGCTTAGGATCCCCGGGACAGACAATGAACACTGAAGCTTTCTTT.